This T cell receptor (beta chain) derives from a study of read filtering for tumor transcriptome and immune sequencing. Molecular barcoded adaptors covering alpha/delta and beta/gamma chains were used on approximately 400 ng RNA. TCRdb re-derived calls from the reads in MiXCR, one entry per CDR3 protein. This sample has some 130,000 distinct CDR3 sequences, with approximately 12% found just once. At least ten counts were recorded for this clonotype. The antigen is undetermined. Findings of the study overall: IR-seq captured clonotypes deeper and more reliably than RNA-seq.

V lost 6 bases and J lost 7, with 18 bases in between. Per the germline V gene, CDR1 is MDHEN and CDR2 is SYDVKM. This CDR3 has 14 residues. The genes are TRBV28 and TRBJ1-2; D is possibly TRBD1 (5 bases). Source material: a population of CD138-negative cells sorted from bone marrow. The clonotype originates from a donor at least 40 years old with multiple myeloma. Written as DNA, the CDR3 is TGTGCCAGCAGCCCCGGGCAGGGAGGTGGTGGCTACACCTTC. Its translation: CASSPGQGGGGYTF.